The entry below describes one T cell receptor beta chain. The sample originates from a study of T cells after posttransplantation cyclophosphamide. Controls had myeloablative marrow grafts with methotrexate and calcineurin inhibitor, sampled at 1 year. V lost 5 bases, J lost 4 bases, and 11 bases lay in between. Germline V gene sequence: CDR1 SGHTA, CDR2 FQGNSA. The CDR3 length is 13 residues. Generated by immunoSEQ multiplex PCR, the TCRdb table keeps only in-frame clones and is missing some. Among roughly 16,000 clones listed, roughly 84% were seen once. The chain is built from TRBV7-2 and TRBJ2-5; tentative D call: TRBD1 (6 bases). This TCR was sampled from a male patient in his 50s who received an allogeneic stem cell transplant from an unrelated donor, was CMV-positive, and had chronic GVHD only. Some of these T cells may belong to the graft donor. Sequences were derived from PBMCs, sampled after an allogeneic stem cell transplant with a calcineurin inhibitor and methotrexate. The CDR3 bases are TGTGCCAGCAGCCCACAGGGCGGAGAGACCCAGTACTTC. This encodes CASSPQGGETQYF.